These 21 T cell receptor beta chains share one sample of origin, sequenced in a study of T cells in Graves' hyperthyroidism and ophthalmopathy. Using RNA transcripts as the source, TCR beta CDR3 regions were amplified. A set of HTBI primers served as the primers for a first-round RT-PCR of the TCR CDR3. MiXCR was run by TCRdb on the multiplex PCR reads, yielding one entry per CDR3 protein. The sample shows about 660,000 distinct CDR3 sequences, 45% of them seen only once. The sample comprised peripheral blood or thyroid tissue (not recorded which). The origin of the receptors is an adult man with Graves' disease, either hyperthyroidism or ophthalmopathy (not recorded which).

The chain carries TRBV29-1 and TRBJ2-2; TRBD1 agrees at 9 bases. J was trimmed by 5 bases and V by 6 bases; bases with no gene match: 4. The CDR3 sequence is 13 residues long. CDR1 and CDR2 from the germline V gene are SQVTM and ANQGSEA. This CDR3 is CSVRTGATGELFF. In DNA form, the CDR3 reads TGCAGCGTGAGGACAGGGGCAACCGGGGAGCTGTTTTTT.

This clonotype was counted between two and nine times. This rearrangement joins TRBV7-8 to TRBJ2-7, with a weak D call TRBD2 (5 bases). Germline V lookup: CDR1 SGHVS, CDR2 FQNEAQ. Trimming stripped 2 bases from V and 2 bases from J, with 16 bases between. CDR3 length equals 16 residues. CDR3 in DNA: TGTGCCAGCAGCTTATGGGGTACGGGGAAGACCTACGAGCAGTACTTC. Its translation is CASSLWGTGKTYEQYF.

The sample holds a few counts of this clonotype. The chain is built from TRBV5-4 and TRBJ2-5; a weak D match, TRBD2 (5 bases). V lost 0 bases and J lost 5, with 11 bases in between. Germline V gene data show CDR1 as SGHNT and CDR2 as YYREEE (reference sequence). The CDR3 totals 14 residues. The CDR3 bases are TGTGCCAGCAGCTTGGACGGGGTGGCGGAGACCCAGTACTTC. As protein: CASSLDGVAETQYF. Combining the CDR3 with reference TRBV5-4 and TRBJ2-5 gives the whole variable domain ETGVTQSPTHLIKTRGQQVTLRCSSQSGHNTVSWYQQALGQGPQFIFQYYREEENGRGNFPPRFSGLQFPNYSSELNVNALELDDSALYLCASSLDGVAETQYFGPGTRLLVL.

This rearrangement joins TRBV20-1 to TRBJ2-7; TRBD1 aligns across 9 bases. CDR1 and CDR2 from the germline V gene are DFQATT and SNEGSKA (reference sequence). This CDR3 spans 16 amino acids. Germline trimming cut 0 bases from V and 3 bases from J; bases unmatched to any gene: 9. Written as DNA, the CDR3 is TGCAGTGCTAGAGATCTAAAGGGACAGGGTCGCTACGAGCAGTACTTC. This sequence encodes CSARDLKGQGRYEQYF.

The gene calls are TRBV7-9 and TRBJ1-1; D unclear. With 5 bases removed from V and 1 base from J, the gap between germline ends came to 14 bases. Germline loops: CDR1 SEHNR, CDR2 FQNEAQ (reference sequence). The CDR3 is made up of 15 amino acids. Here the CDR3 DNA reads TGTGCCAGCAGCCCCCTAGCGCCGGGGAACACTGAAGCTTTCTTT. Protein sequence: CASSPLAPGNTEAFF.

CDR3 in amino acids: CAISESQLAGEDGYTF. The CDR3 DNA sequence: TGTGCCATCAGTGAGTCGCAACTAGCAGGCGAGGATGGCTACACCTTC. The rearrangement links TRBV10-3 to TRBJ1-2; no clear D. Germline loops: CDR1 ENHRY, CDR2 SYGVKD. V shed 0 bases and J shed 6 bases, with 17 bases lying between them. CDR3 length: 16 residues.

This clonotype was recorded many times. The chain combines TRBV7-9 with TRBJ1-6, with D uncertain. V lost 7 bases, J lost 6 bases, and 13 bases lay in between. The CDR3 is 14 residues long. In germline, CDR1 is SEHNR, CDR2 FQNEAQ (reference sequence). The CDR3 nucleotides read TGTGCCAGCACCCTGGACGGAACTAATTCACCCCTCCACTTT. Its protein is CASTLDGTNSPLHF.

The chain employs TRBV19 and TRBJ1-1; D may be TRBD1 (5 bases). The germline V and J ends were trimmed by 5 bases and 0 bases, with 7 bases remaining between them. Germline CDR1 reads LNHDA; CDR2 reads SQIVND (reference sequence). The CDR3 has 13 amino acids. CDR3 DNA sequence: TGTGCCAGTAGTGCCAGGGTGAACACTGAAGCTTTCTTT. This gives the protein CASSARVNTEAFF.

The chain combines TRBV7-9 with TRBJ2-5; D is tentatively TRBD1 or TRBD2 (6 bases each). Per the germline V gene, CDR1 is SEHNR and CDR2 is FQNEAQ (reference sequence). The CDR3 length is 13 residues. V was trimmed by 6 bases and J by 7 bases, leaving 15 bases between them. CDR3 DNA sequence: TGTGCCAGCAGTATTACAGGAGGGGGGACCCAGTACTTC. This encodes CASSITGGGTQYF.

The rearrangement joins TRBV24-1 to TRBJ1-4; TRBD1 matches at 12 bases. Germline-derived CDR1 and CDR2 are KGHDR and SFDVKD. CDR3 size: 18 residues. The V gene end was trimmed by 11 bases and the J gene end by 2 bases; junction bases not matched to a gene: 14. The CDR3, as DNA: TGTGCCAGCAGGGCGCGTCCCGGGACAGGGGGCACTAATGAAAAACTGTTTTTT. Translated, it gives CASRARPGTGGTNEKLFF.

This clonotype was found many times. The chain has TRBV7-9 and TRBJ1-2; D gene ambiguous. The V gene lost 1 base and the J gene lost 6 bases, with 6 bases spanning the gap. This CDR3 is built from 12 residues. The germline V gene encodes CDR1 SEHNR and CDR2 FQNEAQ (reference sequence). DNA for the CDR3: TGTGCCAGCAGCTTAGAGGTACATGGCTACACCTTC. Protein: CASSLEVHGYTF.

The chain employs TRBV7-9 and TRBJ1-1; D is perhaps TRBD1 (6 bases). Germline CDR1 and CDR2: SEHNR and FQNEAQ (reference sequence). V was clipped by 5 bases and J by 3 bases, with 16 bases between them. The CDR3 loop spans 15 amino acids. The CDR3 loop is CASSPGGQPYTEAFF. The CDR3 region has the DNA TGTGCCAGCAGCCCGGGCGGACAGCCTTACACTGAAGCTTTCTTT.

V usage is TRBV6-4 and J usage is TRBJ1-1; TRBD1 is a possible D gene (6 bases). Trimming stripped 5 bases from V and 10 bases from J, with 8 bases between. Germline values: CDR1 MRHNA, CDR2 SNTAGT. The CDR3 spans 10 residues. The CDR3 loop reads CASSRGGAFF. The DNA for the CDR3 is TGTGCCAGCAGTAGGGGGGGAGCTTTCTTT.

This clonotype was found a few times. This chain connects TRBV6-1 to TRBJ1-1; the D is unclear. Germline values: CDR1 MNHNS, CDR2 SASEGT. V lost 6 bases, J lost 6 bases, and 14 bases lay in between. The CDR3 has 13 amino acids. The CDR3 protein is CASSIEGKAEAFF. Here the CDR3 DNA reads TGTGCCAGCAGCATAGAGGGAAAGGCTGAAGCTTTCTTT.

As to this clonotype: A much larger clone lies a single base off, so this may be a read error. The V gene is TRBV6-1, the J gene TRBJ1-1; D call uncertain. This CDR3 region has 13 residues. CDR1 and CDR2 from the germline V gene are MNHNS and SASEGT. Trimming shortened V by 6 bases and J by 3 bases, and 11 bases separated the two germline ends. The DNA for the CDR3 is TGTGCCAGCAGCGACAAGGGCCACACTGAAGCTTTCTTT. This encodes CASSDKGHTEAFF.

This clonotype has ten or more counts. V usage is TRBV15 and J usage is TRBJ1-1; D remains unclear. The CDR3 extends over 15 amino acids. V was clipped by 0 bases and J by 1 base, with 9 bases between them. Germline loops: CDR1 LNHNV, CDR2 YYDKDF (reference sequence). The CDR3, as DNA: TGTGCCACCAGCAGAGATCCCCGGGGGAACACTGAAGCTTTCTTT. It yields the protein CATSRDPRGNTEAFF.

The CDR3 DNA reads as TGTGCCAGCCCCGGGACAGGGACCGCCCTCTATGGCTACACCTTC. As protein: CASPGTGTALYGYTF. This chain connects TRBV2 to TRBJ1-2, with 9 positions matching TRBD1. The germline gives CDR1 SNHLY, CDR2 FYNNEI. V lost 8 bases, J lost 4 bases, and 11 bases stayed unmatched. The CDR3 contains 15 residues.

The rearrangement links TRBV2 to TRBJ2-3; D call uncertain. The V end was cut by 6 bases, the J end by 8 bases, with 9 bases between. Germline CDR1 and CDR2: SNHLY and FYNNEI. This CDR3 region has 11 residues. CDR3 sequence: CASSLKGTQYF. The DNA of the CDR3 is TGTGCCAGCAGCTTAAAGGGTACGCAGTATTTT. The full variable domain, completed using reference TRBV2 and TRBJ2-3, is EPEVTQTPSHQVTQMGQEVILRCVPISNHLYFYWYRQILGQKVEFLVSFYNNEISEKSEIFDDQFSVERPDGSNFTLKIRSTKLEDSAMYFCASSLKGTQYFGPGTRLTVL.

This clonotype has just a few counts. The gene calls are TRBV20-1 and TRBJ1-4; TRBD1 agrees at 7 bases. The germline CDR1 and CDR2 sequences are DFQATT and SNEGSKA (reference sequence). The CDR3 runs 14 residues. Unmatched junction bases numbered 5, after V lost 2 bases and J lost 5 bases. This CDR3 reads CSARTRRGNEKLFF. The CDR3 DNA sequence: TGCAGTGCTAGAACCCGCAGGGGGAATGAAAAACTGTTTTTT.

This clonotype was seen a handful of times. The rearrangement links TRBV6-5 to TRBJ2-5, with 14 bases identical to TRBD2. The trim removed 2 bases at V and 5 bases at J, leaving 4 bases unmatched. The CDR3 covers 16 residues. Germline V lookup: CDR1 MNHEY, CDR2 SVGAGI. The CDR3 coding sequence is TGTGCCAGCAGTTACCCGACTAGCGGGAGGGCCGAGACCCAGTACTTC. Encoded protein: CASSYPTSGRAETQYF.

This clonotype was picked up one time. At one of its ends the junction is not consistent with the germline gene, which may arise from a read error. V gene TRBV5-4 combines with J gene TRBJ1-6; D remains unclear. The CDR3 totals 14 residues. Per the germline V gene, CDR1 is SGHNT and CDR2 is YYREEE (reference sequence). The CDR3 bases are TGTGCCAGCAGCCTCCTAGGGTATAATCCACCCCTCCACTTT. Protein sequence: CASSLLGYNPPLHF. The full variable domain, in which reference TRBV5-4 and TRBJ1-6 provide the parts outside the CDR3, is ETGVTQSPTHLIKTRGQQVTLRCSSQSGHNTVSWYQQALGQGPQFIFQYYREEENGRGNFPPRFSGLQFPNYSSELNVNALELDDSALYLCASSLLGYNPPLHFGNGTRLTVT.